This T cell receptor (beta chain) was captured by sequencing in a study of T cell responses to AZD1222 COVID-19 vaccine. Study-wide results and limits: The breadth and depth of Spike-specific TCRs increased once two AZD1222 doses had been given. Clonal diversity was possibly underestimated; the donors were predominantly white British and more often female. Recipients of AZD1222 seropositive at baseline numbered only 5 to 7.

Germline values: CDR1 MDHEN, CDR2 SYDVKM. This CDR3 is 15 amino acids long. Trimming cost V 4 bases and J 3 bases; bases outside gene matches: 8. Doses given second, at about 4 or about 12 weeks, were pooled. The protocol was immunoSEQ multiplex PCR, while the TCRdb copy is restricted to in-frame clones and leaves out a portion. Of 100,000 to 150,000 clones listed, approximately 86% are singletons. Concerning this clone itself: What it recognizes is unknown.

The chain is built from TRBV28 and TRBJ1-1, with TRBD1 matching over 7 bases. Sequencing was performed on peripheral blood, taken 28 days after the second AZD1222 dose. The sequence was collected from an adult who received the AZD1222 COVID-19 vaccine. The CDR3: CASSSTTGIYTEAFF. The CDR3 DNA is TGTGCCAGCAGTTCCACGACAGGGATTTACACTGAAGCTTTCTTT.